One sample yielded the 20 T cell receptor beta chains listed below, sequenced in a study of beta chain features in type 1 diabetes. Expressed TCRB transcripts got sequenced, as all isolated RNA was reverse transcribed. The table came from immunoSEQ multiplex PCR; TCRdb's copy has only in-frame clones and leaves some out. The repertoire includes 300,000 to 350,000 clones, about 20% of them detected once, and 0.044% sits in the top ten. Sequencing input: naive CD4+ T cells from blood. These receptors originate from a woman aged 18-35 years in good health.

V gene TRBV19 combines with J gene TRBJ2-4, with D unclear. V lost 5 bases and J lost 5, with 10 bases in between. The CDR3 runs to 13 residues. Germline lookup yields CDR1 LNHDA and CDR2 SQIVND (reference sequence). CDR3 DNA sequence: TGTGCCAGTAGTCGGGTCGGAGAAAACATTCAGTACTTC. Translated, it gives CASSRVGENIQYF. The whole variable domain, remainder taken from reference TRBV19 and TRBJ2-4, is DGGITQSPKYLFRKEGQNVTLSCEQNLNHDAMYWYRQDPGQGLRLIYYSQIVNDFQKGDIAEGYSVSREKKESFPLTVTSAQKNPTAFYLCASSRVGENIQYFGAGTRLSVL.

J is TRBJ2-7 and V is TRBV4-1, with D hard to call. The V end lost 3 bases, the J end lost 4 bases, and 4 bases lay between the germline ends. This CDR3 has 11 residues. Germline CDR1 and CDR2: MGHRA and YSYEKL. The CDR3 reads CASSHGYEQYF. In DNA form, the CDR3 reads TGCGCCAGCAGCCACGGGTACGAGCAGTACTTC.

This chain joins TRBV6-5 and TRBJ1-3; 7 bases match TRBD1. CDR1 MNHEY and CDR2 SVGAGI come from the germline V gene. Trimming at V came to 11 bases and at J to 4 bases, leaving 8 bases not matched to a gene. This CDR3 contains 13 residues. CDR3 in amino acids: CAAVGTDGNTIYF. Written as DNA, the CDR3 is TGTGCCGCGGTCGGGACAGACGGAAACACCATATATTTT.

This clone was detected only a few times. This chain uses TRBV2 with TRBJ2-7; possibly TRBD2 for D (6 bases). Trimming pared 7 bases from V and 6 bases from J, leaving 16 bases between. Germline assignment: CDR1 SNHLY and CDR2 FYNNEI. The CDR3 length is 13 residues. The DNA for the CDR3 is TGTGCCAGCATGACGGACTACGGGGGCGAGCAGTACTTC. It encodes CASMTDYGGEQYF.

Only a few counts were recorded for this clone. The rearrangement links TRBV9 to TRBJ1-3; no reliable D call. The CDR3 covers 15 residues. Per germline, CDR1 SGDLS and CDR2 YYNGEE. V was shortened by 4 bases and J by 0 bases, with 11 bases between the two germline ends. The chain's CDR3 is CASSLQPSSGNTIYF. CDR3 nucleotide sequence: TGTGCCAGCAGCCTACAGCCCAGCTCTGGAAACACCATATATTTT. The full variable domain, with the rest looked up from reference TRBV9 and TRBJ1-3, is DSGVTQTPKHLITATGQRVTLRCSPRSGDLSVYWYQQSLDQGLQFLIQYYNGEERAKGNILERFSAQQFPDLHSELNLSSLELGDSALYFCASSLQPSSGNTIYFGEGSWLTVV.

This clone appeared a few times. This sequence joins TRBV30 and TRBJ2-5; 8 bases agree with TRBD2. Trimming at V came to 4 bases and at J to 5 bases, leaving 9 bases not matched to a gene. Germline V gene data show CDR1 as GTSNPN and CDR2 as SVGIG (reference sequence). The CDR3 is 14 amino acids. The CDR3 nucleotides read TGTGCCTGGAATCGGGGGGGAACGAAGGAGACCCAGTACTTC. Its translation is CAWNRGGTKETQYF.

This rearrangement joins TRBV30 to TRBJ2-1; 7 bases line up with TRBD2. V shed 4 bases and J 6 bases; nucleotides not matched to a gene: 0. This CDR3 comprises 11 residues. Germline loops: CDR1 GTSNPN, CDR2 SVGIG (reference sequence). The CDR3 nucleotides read TGTGCCTGGACTAGCGGCAATGAGCAGTTCTTC. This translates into CAWTSGNEQFF.

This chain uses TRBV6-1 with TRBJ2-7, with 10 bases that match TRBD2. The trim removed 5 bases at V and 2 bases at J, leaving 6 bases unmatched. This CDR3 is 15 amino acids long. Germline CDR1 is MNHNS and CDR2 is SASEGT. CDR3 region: CASSTTLAGPYEQYF. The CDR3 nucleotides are TGTGCCAGCAGTACGACACTAGCGGGACCCTACGAGCAGTACTTC.

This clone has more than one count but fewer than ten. The CDR3 loop is CSVADSYSYNEQFF. The CDR3, as DNA: TGCAGCGTCGCCGACAGCTACTCCTACAATGAGCAGTTCTTC. The chain uses TRBV29-1 and TRBJ2-1; weak D call: TRBD1 (5 bases). CDR1 and CDR2 from the germline V gene are SQVTM and ANQGSEA. The CDR3 is 14 amino acids. V was pared by 6 bases and J by 0 bases, with 12 bases between.

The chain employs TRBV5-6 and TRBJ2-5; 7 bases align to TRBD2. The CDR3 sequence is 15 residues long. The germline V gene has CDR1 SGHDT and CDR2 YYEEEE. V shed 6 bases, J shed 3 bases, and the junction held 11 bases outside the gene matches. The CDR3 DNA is TGTGCCAGCACCCTGATCTTTGCGGGGGAAGAGACCCAGTACTTC. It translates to CASTLIFAGEETQYF.

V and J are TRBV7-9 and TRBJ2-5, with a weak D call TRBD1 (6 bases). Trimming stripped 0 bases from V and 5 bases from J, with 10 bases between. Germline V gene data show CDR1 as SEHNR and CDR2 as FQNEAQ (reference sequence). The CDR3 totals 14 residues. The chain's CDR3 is CASSLAGAWETQYF. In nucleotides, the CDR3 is TGTGCCAGCAGCTTAGCGGGGGCGTGGGAGACCCAGTACTTC.

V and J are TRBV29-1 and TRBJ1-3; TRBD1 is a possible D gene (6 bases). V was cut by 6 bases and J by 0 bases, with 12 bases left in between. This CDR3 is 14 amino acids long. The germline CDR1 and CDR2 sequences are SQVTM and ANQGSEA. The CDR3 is CSVVQGFSGNTIYF. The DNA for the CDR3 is TGCAGCGTGGTACAGGGTTTCTCTGGAAACACCATATATTTT.

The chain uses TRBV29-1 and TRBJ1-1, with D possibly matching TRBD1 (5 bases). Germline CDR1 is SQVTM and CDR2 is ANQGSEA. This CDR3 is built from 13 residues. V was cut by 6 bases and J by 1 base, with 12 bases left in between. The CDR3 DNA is TGCAGCGTGGGGGGTGGGGGGAACACTGAAGCTTTCTTT. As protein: CSVGGGGNTEAFF.

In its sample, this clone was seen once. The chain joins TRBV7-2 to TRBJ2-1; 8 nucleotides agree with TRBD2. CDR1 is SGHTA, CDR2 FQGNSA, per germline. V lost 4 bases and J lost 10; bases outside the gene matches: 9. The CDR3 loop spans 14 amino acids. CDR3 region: CASSSAGTRYEQFF. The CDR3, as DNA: TGTGCCAGCAGCTCAGCCGGGACTAGATACGAGCAGTTCTTC. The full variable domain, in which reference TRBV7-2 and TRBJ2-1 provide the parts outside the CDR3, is GAGVSQSPSNKVTEKGKDVELRCDPISGHTALYWYRQSLGQGLEFLIYFQGNSAPDKSGLPSDRFSAERTGGSVSTLTIQRTQQEDSAVYLCASSSAGTRYEQFFGPGTRLTVL.

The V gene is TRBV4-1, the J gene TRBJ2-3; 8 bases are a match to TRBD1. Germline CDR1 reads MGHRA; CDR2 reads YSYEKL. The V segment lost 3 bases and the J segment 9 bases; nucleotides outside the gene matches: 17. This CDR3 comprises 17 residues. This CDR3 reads CASSQPLTGGPHETQYF. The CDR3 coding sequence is TGCGCCAGCAGCCAGCCACTCACAGGGGGGCCCCACGAGACGCAGTATTTT.

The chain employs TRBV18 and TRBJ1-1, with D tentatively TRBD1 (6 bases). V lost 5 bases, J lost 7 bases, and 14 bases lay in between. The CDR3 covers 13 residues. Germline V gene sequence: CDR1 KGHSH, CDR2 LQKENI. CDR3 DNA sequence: TGTGCCAGCTCAGGGGGCCCTGGGCTTGAAGCTTTCTTT. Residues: CASSGGPGLEAFF.

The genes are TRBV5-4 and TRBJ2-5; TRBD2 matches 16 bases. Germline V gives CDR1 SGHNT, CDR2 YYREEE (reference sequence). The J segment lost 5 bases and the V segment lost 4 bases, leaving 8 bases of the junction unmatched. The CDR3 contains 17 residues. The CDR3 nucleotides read TGTGCCAGCAGCCGAGGGACTAGCGGGAGGGTGGGTGAGACCCAGTACTTC. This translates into CASSRGTSGRVGETQYF.

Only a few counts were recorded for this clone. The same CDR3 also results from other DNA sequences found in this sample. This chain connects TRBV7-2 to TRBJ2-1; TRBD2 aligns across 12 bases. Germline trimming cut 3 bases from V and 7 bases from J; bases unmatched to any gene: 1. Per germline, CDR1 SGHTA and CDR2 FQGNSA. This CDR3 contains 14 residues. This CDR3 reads CASSFGLAGNEQFF. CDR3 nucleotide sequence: TGTGCCAGCAGCTTCGGACTAGCGGGGAATGAGCAGTTCTTC.

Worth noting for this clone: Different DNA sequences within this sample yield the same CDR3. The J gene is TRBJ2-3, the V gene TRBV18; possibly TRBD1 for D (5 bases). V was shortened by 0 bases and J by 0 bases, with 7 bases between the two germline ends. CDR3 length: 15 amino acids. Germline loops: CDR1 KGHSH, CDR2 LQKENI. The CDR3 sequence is CASSPPSGSTDTQYF. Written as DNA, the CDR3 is TGTGCCAGCTCACCACCATCAGGGAGCACAGATACGCAGTATTTT.

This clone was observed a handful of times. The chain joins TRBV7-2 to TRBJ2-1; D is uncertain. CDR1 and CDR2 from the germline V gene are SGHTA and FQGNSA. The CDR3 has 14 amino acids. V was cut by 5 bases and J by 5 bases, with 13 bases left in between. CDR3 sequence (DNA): TGTGCCAGCAGCCCATCCCTGGCCCACAATGAGCAGTTCTTC. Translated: CASSPSLAHNEQFF.